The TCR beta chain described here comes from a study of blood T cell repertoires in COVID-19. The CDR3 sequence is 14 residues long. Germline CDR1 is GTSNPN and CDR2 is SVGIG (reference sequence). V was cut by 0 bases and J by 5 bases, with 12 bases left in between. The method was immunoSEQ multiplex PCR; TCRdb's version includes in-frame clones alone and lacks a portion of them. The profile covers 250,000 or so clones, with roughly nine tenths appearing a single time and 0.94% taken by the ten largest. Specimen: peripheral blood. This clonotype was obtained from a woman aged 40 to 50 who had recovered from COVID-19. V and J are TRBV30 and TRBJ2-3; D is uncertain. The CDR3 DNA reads TGTGCCTGGAGTGTACCCCCGGGTGTAGATACGCAGTATTTT. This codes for CAWSVPPGVDTQYF.